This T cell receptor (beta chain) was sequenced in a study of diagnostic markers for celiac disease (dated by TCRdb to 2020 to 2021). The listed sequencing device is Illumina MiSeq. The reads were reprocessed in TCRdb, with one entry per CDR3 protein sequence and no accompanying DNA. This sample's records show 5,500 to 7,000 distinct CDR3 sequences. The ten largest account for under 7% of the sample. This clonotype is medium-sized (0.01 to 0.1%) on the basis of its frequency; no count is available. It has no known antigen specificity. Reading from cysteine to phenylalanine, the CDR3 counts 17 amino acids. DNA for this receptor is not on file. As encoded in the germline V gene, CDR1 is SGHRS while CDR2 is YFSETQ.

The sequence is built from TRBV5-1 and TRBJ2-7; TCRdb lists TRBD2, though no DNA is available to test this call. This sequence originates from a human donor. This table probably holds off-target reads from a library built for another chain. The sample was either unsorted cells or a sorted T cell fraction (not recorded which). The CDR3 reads CASSPGLAGGITYEQYF. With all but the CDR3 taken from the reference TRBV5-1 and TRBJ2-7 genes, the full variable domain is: KAGVTQTPRYLIKTRGQQVTLSCSPISGHRSVSWYQQTPGQGLQFLFEYFSETQRNKGNFPGRFSGRQFSNSRSEMNVSTLELGDSALYLCASSPGLAGGITYEQYFGPGTRLTVT.